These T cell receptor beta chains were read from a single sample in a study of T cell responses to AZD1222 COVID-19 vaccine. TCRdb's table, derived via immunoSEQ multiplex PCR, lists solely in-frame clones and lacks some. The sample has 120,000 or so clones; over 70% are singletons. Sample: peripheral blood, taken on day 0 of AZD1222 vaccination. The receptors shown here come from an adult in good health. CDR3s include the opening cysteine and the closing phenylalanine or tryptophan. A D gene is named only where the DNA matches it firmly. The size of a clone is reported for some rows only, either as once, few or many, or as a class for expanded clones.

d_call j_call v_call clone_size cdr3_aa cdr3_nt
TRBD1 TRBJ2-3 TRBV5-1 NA CASSVGTGSADTQYF TGCGCCAGCAGCGTCGGGACAGGCTCGGCAGATACGCAGTATTTT
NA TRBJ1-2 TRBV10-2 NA CASSQTGLRGYGYTF TGCGCCAGCAGCCAGACCGGGTTAAGGGGCTATGGCTACACCTTC
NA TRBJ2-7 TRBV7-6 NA CASGTPGPYEQYF TGTGCCAGCGGGACGCCGGGCCCCTACGAGCAGTACTTC
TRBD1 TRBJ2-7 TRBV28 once CAGAPGQGVVGDLLSEQYF TGTGCCGGAGCCCCGGGACAGGGAGTTGTAGGGGACCTCCTCTCCGAGCAGTACTTC
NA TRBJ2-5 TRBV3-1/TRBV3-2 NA CASSPILGGQETQYF TGTGCCAGCAGCCCAATATTGGGTGGTCAAGAGACCCAGTACTTC
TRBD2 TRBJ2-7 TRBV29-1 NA CSVEGSEREGEYEQYF TGCAGCGTTGAGGGTTCTGAGCGGGAGGGCGAATACGAGCAGTACTTC
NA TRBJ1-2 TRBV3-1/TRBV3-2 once CASSRGPEGAYGYTF TGTGCCAGCAGCCGGGGACCCGAGGGTGCCTATGGCTACACCTTC
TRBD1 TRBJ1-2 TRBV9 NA CASSTLGDRSSGYTF TGTGCCAGCAGCACCCTCGGGGACAGAAGTAGTGGCTACACCTTC
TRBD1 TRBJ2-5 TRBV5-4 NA CASSTDRGRQETQYF TGTGCCAGCAGCACGGACAGGGGCCGCCAAGAGACCCAGTACTTC
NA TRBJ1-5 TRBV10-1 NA CASSEMMNQPQHF TGCGCCAGCAGTGAGATGATGAATCAGCCCCAGCATTTT
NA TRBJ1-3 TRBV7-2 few CASSSSVGEGNTIYF TGTGCCAGCAGCTCCTCCGTAGGGGAGGGAAACACCATATATTTT